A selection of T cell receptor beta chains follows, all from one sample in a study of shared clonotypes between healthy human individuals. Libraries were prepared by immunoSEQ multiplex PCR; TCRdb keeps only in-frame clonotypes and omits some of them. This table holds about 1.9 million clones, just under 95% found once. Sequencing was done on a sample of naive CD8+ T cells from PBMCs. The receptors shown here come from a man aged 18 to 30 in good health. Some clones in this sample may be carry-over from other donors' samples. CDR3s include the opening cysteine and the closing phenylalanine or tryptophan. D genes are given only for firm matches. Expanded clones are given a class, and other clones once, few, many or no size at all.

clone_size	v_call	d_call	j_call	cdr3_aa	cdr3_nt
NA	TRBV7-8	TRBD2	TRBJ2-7	CASSGGRAHEQYF	TGTGCCAGCAGTGGCGGGAGGGCCCACGAGCAGTACTTC
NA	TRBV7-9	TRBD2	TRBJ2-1	CASSLTGTSYEQFF	TGTGCCAGCAGCTTAACCGGGACTAGCTATGAGCAGTTCTTC
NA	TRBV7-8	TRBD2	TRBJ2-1	CASGRTSGSNEQFF	TGTGCCAGCGGCCGGACTAGCGGGTCAAATGAGCAGTTCTTC
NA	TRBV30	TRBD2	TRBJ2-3	CAWSTSANTDTQYF	TGTGCCTGGAGCACTAGCGCGAACACAGATACGCAGTATTTT
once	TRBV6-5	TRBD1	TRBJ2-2	CASSDRGAGELFF	TGTGCCAGCAGCGACAGGGGGGCCGGGGAGCTGTTTTTT
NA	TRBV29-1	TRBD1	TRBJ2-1	CSVDLGTGVYEQFF	TGCAGCGTGGATCTAGGAACAGGGGTGTATGAGCAGTTCTTC
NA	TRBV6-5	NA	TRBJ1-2	CASRSLTGYTF	TGTGCCAGCAGGAGTCTTACAGGCTACACCTTC
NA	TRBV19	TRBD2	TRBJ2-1	CASSTGTSAHNEQFF	TGTGCCAGTAGTACCGGGACTAGCGCCCACAATGAGCAGTTCTTC
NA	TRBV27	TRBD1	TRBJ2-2	CASSLWLRGPGWTGELFF	TGTGCCAGCAGTTTATGGTTGAGGGGGCCGGGTTGGACCGGGGAGCTGTTTTTT
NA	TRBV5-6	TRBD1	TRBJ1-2	CASSFGTGGGYTF	TGTGCCAGCAGCTTCGGGACAGGGGGTGGCTACACCTTC
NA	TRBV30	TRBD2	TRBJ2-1	CAWSVPRTSGSNEQFF	TGTGCCTGGAGTGTACCTCGGACTAGCGGGAGTAATGAGCAGTTCTTC
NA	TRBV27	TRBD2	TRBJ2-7	CASFYRGGSSYEQYF	TGTGCCAGCTTCTACCGCGGGGGGAGCTCCTACGAGCAGTACTTC
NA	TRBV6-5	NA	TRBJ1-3	CASGDRWGDTIYF	TGTGCCAGCGGGGATAGGTGGGGCGACACCATATATTTT
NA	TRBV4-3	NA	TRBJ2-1	CASSHADHNEQFF	TGCGCCAGCAGCCATGCCGACCACAATGAGCAGTTCTTC
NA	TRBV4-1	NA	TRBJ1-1	CASSPGGGTEAFF	TGCGCCAGCAGCCCTGGGGGGGGCACTGAAGCTTTCTTT
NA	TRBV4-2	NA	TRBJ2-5	CASSQDLVRTGGTQYF	TGTGCCAGCAGCCAAGATTTAGTGCGCACTGGGGGGACCCAGTACTTC
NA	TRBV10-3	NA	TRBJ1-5	CAISEFRNNQPQHF	TGTGCCATCAGTGAGTTTCGGAACAATCAGCCCCAGCATTTT
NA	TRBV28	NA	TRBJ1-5	CASSLAGGSNQPQHF	TGTGCCAGCAGTTTGGCGGGGGGAAGCAATCAGCCCCAGCATTTT
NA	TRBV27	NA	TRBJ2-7	CASRYTAQDDLYEQYF	TGTGCCAGCAGATACACGGCACAGGACGACCTCTACGAGCAGTACTTC
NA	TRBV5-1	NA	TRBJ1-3	CASSLSQMPGNTIYF	TGCGCCAGCAGCTTGTCACAGATGCCTGGAAACACCATATATTTT
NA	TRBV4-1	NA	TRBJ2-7	CASSQHIPSTYEQYF	TGCGCCAGCAGCCAACATATACCATCCACCTACGAGCAGTACTTC
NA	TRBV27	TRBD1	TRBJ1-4	CASQERQGLAKLFF	TGTGCCAGCCAAGAAAGACAGGGGCTCGCAAAACTGTTTTTT
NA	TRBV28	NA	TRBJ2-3	CASRPVREVGTDTQYF	TGTGCCAGCAGACCTGTCAGGGAGGTCGGCACAGATACGCAGTATTTT
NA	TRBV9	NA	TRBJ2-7	CASSVGPLTYEQYF	TGTGCCAGCAGCGTCGGACCCCTCACCTACGAGCAGTACTTC
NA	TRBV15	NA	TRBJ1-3	CATSRDGNSGNTIYF	TGTGCCACCAGCAGAGACGGGAACTCTGGAAACACCATATATTTT
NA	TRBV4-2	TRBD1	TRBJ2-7	CASSPDRGQYEQYF	TGTGCCAGCAGCCCGGACAGGGGACAATACGAGCAGTACTTC
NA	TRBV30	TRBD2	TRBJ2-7	CAWSVLAGAYEQYF	TGTGCCTGGAGTGTGTTAGCGGGAGCCTACGAGCAGTACTTC
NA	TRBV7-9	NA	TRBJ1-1	CASSFGRDPEAFF	TGTGCCAGCAGCTTCGGCAGGGACCCTGAAGCTTTCTTT
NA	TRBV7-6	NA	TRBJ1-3	CASSQGISGNTIYF	TGTGCCAGCAGCCAGGGGATCTCTGGAAACACCATATATTTT
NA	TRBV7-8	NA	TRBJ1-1	CASSPSDSRSLMNTEAFF	TGTGCCAGCAGCCCGAGCGACAGCCGAAGCCTTATGAACACTGAAGCTTTCTTT
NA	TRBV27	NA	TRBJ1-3	CASSPTGSSGNTIYF	TGTGCCAGCAGTCCTACAGGGAGCTCTGGAAACACCATATATTTT
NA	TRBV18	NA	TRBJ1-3	CATSGLQEYSGNTIYF	TGTGCCACCTCGGGGTTACAAGAGTACTCTGGAAACACCATATATTTT
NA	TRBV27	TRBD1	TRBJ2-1	CASSLSIGTGASEQFF	TGTGCCAGCAGTTTATCGATCGGGACAGGGGCTTCTGAGCAGTTCTTC
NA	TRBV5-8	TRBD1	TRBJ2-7	CASRGQGIHEQYF	TGTGCCAGCAGGGGACAGGGGATCCACGAGCAGTACTTC
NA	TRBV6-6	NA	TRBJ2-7	CASSPSGIGEQYF	TGTGCCAGCAGCCCCTCGGGGATCGGAGAGCAGTACTTC